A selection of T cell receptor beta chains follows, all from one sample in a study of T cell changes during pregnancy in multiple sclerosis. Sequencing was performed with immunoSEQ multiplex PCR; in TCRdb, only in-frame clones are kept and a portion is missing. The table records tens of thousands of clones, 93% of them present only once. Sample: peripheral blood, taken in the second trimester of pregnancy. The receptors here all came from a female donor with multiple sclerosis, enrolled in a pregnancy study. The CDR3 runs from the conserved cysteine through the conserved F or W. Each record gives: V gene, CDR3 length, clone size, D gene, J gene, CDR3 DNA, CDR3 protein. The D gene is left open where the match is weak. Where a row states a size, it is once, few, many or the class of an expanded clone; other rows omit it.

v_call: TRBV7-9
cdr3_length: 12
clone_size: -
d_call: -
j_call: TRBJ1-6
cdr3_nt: TGTGCCAGCAGCAGCAACGATTCACCCCTCCACTTT
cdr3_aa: CASSSNDSPLHF

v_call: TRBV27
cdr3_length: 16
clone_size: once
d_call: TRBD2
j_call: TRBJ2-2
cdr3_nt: TGTGCCAGCAGTTTAATGGGCGGGAGGAACACCGGGGAGCTGTTTTTT
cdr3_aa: CASSLMGGRNTGELFF

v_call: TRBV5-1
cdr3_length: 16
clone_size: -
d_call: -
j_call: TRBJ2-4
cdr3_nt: TGCGCCAGCAGCTTGGCCATTTCCGGCTCGGGAAACATTCAGTACTTC
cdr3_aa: CASSLAISGSGNIQYF

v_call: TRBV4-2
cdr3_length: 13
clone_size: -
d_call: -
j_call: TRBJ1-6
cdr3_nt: TGTGCCAGCAGCCTAATTTATAATTCACCCCTCCACTTT
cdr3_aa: CASSLIYNSPLHF

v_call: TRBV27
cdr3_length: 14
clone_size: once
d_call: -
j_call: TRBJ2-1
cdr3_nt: TGTGCCAGCAGTTTAAGGAGGGAGTACAATGAGCAGTTCTTC
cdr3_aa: CASSLRREYNEQFF

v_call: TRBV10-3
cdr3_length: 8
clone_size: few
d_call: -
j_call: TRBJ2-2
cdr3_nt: TGTGCCACCCCCACGGTGTTTTTT
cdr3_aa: CATPTVFF

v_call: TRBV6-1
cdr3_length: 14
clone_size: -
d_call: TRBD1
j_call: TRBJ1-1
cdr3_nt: TGTGCCAGCAGTGAGGGACAGGGGTCCTCTGAGGCTTTCTTT
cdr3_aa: CASSEGQGSSEAFF

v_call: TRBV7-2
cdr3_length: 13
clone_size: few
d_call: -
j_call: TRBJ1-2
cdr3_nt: TGTGCCAGCAGCTTAGCTAGTACCTATGGCTACACCTTC
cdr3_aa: CASSLASTYGYTF

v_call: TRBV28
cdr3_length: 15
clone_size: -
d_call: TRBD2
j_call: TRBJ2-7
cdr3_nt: TGTGCCAGCAGTTTAGGACTAGCGGCCTCCTACGAGCAGTACTTC
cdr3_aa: CASSLGLAASYEQYF

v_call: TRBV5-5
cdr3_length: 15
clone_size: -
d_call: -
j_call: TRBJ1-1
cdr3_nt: TGTGCCAGCAGCTTGGGTGGGAGGTCGAACACTGAAGCTTTCTTT
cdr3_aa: CASSLGGRSNTEAFF

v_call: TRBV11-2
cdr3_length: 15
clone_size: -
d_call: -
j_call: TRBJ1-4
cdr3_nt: TGTGCCAGCAGCTTAGGATTGGGGCCGGATGAAAAACTGTTTTTT
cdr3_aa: CASSLGLGPDEKLFF

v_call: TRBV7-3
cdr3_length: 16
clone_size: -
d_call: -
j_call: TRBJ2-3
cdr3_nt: TGTGCCAGCAGCTCTAACCCCACAGTGGGCACAGATACGCAGTATTTT
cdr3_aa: CASSSNPTVGTDTQYF

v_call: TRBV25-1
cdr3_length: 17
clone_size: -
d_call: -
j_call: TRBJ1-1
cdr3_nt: TGTGCCAGCAGTGAATCGTTGATAGTCTATGAGAACACTGAAGCTTTCTTT
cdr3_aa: CASSESLIVYENTEAFF

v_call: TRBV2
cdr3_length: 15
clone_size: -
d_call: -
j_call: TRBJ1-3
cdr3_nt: TGTGCCAGCTATCCCCCAGGCCTGGAAGGAAACACCATATATTTT
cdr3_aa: CASYPPGLEGNTIYF

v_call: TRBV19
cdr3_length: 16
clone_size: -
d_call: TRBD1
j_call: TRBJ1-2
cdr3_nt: TGTGCCAGTACCGGGACAGTGGCTAGTGCACCCTATGGCTACACCTTC
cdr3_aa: CASTGTVASAPYGYTF

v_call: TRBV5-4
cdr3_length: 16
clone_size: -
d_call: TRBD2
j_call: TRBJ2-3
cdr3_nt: TGTGCCAGCAGCTTGAAGCGGGGGGACCTCACAGATACGCAGTATTTT
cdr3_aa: CASSLKRGDLTDTQYF

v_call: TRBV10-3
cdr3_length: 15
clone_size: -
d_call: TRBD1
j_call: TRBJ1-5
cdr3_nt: TGTGCCATCAGCGGGACAGATAATAGCAATCAGCCCCAGCATTTT
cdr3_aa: CAISGTDNSNQPQHF

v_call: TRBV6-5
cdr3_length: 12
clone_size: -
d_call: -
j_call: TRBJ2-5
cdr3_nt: TGTGCCAGCAGCGATCTAGGAGAGACCCAGTACTTC
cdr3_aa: CASSDLGETQYF

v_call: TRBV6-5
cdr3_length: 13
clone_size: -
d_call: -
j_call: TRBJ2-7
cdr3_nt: TGTGCCAGCAGTTACTCGGCTGGCTACGAGCAGTACTTC
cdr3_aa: CASSYSAGYEQYF

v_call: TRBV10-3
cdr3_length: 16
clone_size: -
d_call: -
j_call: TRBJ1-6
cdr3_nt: TGTGCCATCAGTGAGTCGCACAGGGAAGCTAATTCACCCCTCCACTTT
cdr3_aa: CAISESHREANSPLHF

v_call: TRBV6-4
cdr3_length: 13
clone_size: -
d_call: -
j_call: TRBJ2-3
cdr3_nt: TGTGCCAGCAGTGACGGCAGCACAGATACGCAGTATTTT
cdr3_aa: CASSDGSTDTQYF

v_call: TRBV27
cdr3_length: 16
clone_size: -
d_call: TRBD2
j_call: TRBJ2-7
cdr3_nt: TGTGCCAGCAACCCCCGGAGCGGGGGCAATTTCTACGAGCAGTACTTC
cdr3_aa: CASNPRSGGNFYEQYF

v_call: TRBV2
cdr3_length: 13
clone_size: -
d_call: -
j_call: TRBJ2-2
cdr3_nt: TGTGCCAGCAGTGAAGCGCGGGCCGGGGAGCTGTTTTTT
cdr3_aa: CASSEARAGELFF

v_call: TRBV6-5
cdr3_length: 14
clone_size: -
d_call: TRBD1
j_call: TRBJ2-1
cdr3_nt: TGTGCCAGCCGGCGGGGACAGGGACACAATGAGCAGTTCTTC
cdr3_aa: CASRRGQGHNEQFF

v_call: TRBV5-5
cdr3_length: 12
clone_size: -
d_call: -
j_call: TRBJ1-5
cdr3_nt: TGTGCCAGCAGCTTGGCCGCAGAGCCCCAGCATTTT
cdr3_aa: CASSLAAEPQHF

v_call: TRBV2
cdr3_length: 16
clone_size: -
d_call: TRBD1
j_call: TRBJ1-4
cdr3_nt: TGTGCCAGCAGTGGAGACAGGGGAAGAGGATATGAAAAACTGTTTTTT
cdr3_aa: CASSGDRGRGYEKLFF

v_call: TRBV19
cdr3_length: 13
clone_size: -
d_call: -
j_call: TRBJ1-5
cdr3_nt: TGTGCCAGTAGTATCAGGAGGGATCAGCCCCAGCATTTT
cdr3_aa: CASSIRRDQPQHF

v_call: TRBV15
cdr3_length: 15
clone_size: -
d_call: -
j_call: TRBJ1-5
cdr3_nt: TGTGCCACCAGCAGGTCACGGGAAGTCCATCAGCCCCAGCATTTT
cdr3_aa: CATSRSREVHQPQHF

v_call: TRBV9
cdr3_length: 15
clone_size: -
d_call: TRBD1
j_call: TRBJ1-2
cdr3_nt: TGTGCCAGCAGCGTAGTCGCAGGGGGAAGTAGAGGCTACACCTTC
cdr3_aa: CASSVVAGGSRGYTF

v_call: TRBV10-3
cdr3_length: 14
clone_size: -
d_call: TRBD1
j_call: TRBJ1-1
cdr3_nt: TGTGCCATCAGTGAGGGGGGACAGTACACTGAAGCTTTCTTT
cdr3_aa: CAISEGGQYTEAFF

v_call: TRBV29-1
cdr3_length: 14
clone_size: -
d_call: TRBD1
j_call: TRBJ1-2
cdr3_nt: TGCAGCGTCCTTCGGACAGGGATCGGGTATGGCTACACCTTC
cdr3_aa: CSVLRTGIGYGYTF

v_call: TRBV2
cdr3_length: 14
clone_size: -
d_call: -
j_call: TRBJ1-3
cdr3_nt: TGTGCCAGCAGTCTTAGTCTCTCTGGAAACACCATATATTTT
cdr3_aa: CASSLSLSGNTIYF

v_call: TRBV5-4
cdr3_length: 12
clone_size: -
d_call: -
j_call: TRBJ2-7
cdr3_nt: TGTGCCAGCAGCGTCGGTGCCTACGAGCAGTACTTC
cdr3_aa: CASSVGAYEQYF

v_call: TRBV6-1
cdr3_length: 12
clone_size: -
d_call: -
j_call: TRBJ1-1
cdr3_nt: TGTGCCAGCAGTCCCGGTTGGACTGAAGCTTTCTTT
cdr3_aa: CASSPGWTEAFF

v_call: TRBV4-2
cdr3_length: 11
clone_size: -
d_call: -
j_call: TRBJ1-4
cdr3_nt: TGTGCCAGCAGCCGACTGGGAAAACTGTTTTTT
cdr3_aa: CASSRLGKLFF